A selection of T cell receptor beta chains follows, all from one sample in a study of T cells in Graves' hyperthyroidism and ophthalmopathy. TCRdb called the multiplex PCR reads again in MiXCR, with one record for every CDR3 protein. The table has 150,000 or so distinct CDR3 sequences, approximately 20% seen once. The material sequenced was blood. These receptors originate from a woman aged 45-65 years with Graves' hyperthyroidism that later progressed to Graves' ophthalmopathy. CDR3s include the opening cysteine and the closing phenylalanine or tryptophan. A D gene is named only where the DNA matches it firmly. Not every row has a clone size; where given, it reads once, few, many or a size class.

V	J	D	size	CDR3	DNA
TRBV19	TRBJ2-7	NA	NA	CASSISEAYEQYF	TGTGCCAGTAGTATTTCGGAAGCCTACGAGCAGTACTTC
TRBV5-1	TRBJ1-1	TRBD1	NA	CASSPNGTGGRLGTEAFF	TGCGCCAGCAGCCCAAATGGGACAGGGGGCCGGTTAGGCACTGAAGCTTTCTTT
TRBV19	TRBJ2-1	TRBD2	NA	CASRVRTSGSSYNEQFF	TGTGCCAGTAGAGTGAGGACTAGCGGGAGCTCGTACAATGAGCAGTTCTTC
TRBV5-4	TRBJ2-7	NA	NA	CASSLKGGTEEQYF	TGTGCCAGCAGCTTAAAAGGAGGGACGGAAGAGCAGTACTTC
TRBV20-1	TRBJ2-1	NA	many	CSASAHSYNEQFF	TGCAGTGCTTCAGCACACTCCTACAATGAGCAGTTCTTC
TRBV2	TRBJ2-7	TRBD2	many	CASSDMTSIEQYF	TGTGCCAGCAGCGATATGACTAGCATCGAGCAGTACTTC
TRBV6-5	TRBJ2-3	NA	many	CASSYGSPPDTQYF	TGTGCCAGCAGTTACGGGAGCCCCCCAGATACGCAGTATTTT
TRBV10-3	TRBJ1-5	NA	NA	CAISEAGERSNQPQHF	TGTGCCATCAGTGAAGCGGGGGAGCGGAGCAATCAGCCCCAGCATTTT
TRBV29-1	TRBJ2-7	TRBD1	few	CSAGDRVYEQYF	TGCAGCGCGGGGGACAGGGTCTACGAGCAGTACTTC
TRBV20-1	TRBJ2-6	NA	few	CSARDHGSFSGANVLTF	TGCAGTGCTAGAGATCACGGCAGCTTCTCTGGGGCCAACGTCCTGACTTTC
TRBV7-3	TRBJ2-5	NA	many	CASSLTSGQGETQYF	TGTGCCAGCAGCTTAACTTCGGGGCAGGGAGAGACCCAGTACTTC
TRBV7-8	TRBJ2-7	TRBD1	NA	CASSLEGMGTGGYEQYF	TGTGCCAGCAGCTTAGAGGGGATGGGGACAGGCGGCTACGAGCAGTACTTC
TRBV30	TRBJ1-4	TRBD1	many	CAWRINRGRGEKLFF	TGTGCCTGGAGGATCAACAGGGGGCGCGGTGAAAAACTGTTTTTT
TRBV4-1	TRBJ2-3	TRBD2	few	CASSQVGLAGETSTDTQYF	TGCGCCAGCAGCCAAGTCGGACTAGCGGGAGAGACTAGCACAGATACGCAGTATTTT
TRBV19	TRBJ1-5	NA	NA	CASSILRGVNQPQHF	TGTGCCAGTAGTATCTTGCGAGGGGTCAATCAGCCCCAGCATTTT
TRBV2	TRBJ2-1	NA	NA	CASSFGQGSEQFF	TGTGCCAGCAGTTTTGGCCAGGGGTCCGAGCAGTTCTTC
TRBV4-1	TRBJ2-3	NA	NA	CASSQGLRGNTQYF	TGCGCCAGCAGCCAAGGGCTCCGTGGGAATACGCAGTATTTT
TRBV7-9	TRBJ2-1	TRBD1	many	CASSLWTGSSYNEQFF	TGTGCCAGCAGCTTATGGACAGGGAGCTCCTACAATGAGCAGTTCTTC
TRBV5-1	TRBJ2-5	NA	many	CASSLAGVAETQYF	TGCGCCAGCAGCTTGGCGGGAGTGGCAGAGACCCAGTACTTC
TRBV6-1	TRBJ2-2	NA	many	CASSTLGTGELFF	TGTGCCAGCAGTACCTTAGGCACCGGGGAGCTGTTTTTT
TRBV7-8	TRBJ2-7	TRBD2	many	CASSLDPAGSYEQYF	TGTGCCAGCAGCTTAGACCCAGCGGGGAGCTACGAGCAGTACTTC
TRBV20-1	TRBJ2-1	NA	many	CSAPGNEQFF	TGCAGTGCTCCAGGCAATGAGCAGTTCTTC
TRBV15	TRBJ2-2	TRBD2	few	CATSRWGLAGAGELFF	TGTGCCACCAGCAGGTGGGGACTAGCGGGAGCGGGGGAGCTGTTTTTT
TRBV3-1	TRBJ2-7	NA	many	CASSLLGRSYEQYF	TGTGCCAGCAGCCTCCTGGGACGGTCCTACGAGCAGTACTTC
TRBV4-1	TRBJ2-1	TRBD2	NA	CASSQARLAGGGYNEQFF	TGCGCCAGCAGCCAAGCTCGACTAGCGGGAGGGGGTTACAATGAGCAGTTCTTC
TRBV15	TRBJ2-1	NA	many	CAVQGARSMNEQFF	TGTGCCGTCCAAGGAGCTAGATCCATGAATGAGCAGTTCTTC
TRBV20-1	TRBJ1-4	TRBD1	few	CSARGTGTGTGEKLFF	TGCAGTGCTAGAGGAACCGGGACAGGGACGGGTGAAAAACTGTTTTTT
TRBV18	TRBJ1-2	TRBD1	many	CASSPMGQGSYGYTF	TGTGCCAGCTCACCAATGGGACAGGGGTCCTATGGCTACACCTTC
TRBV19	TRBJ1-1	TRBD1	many	CASSIGGLGQGPPNTEAFF	TGTGCCAGTAGTATTGGGGGTCTTGGACAGGGGCCACCGAACACTGAAGCTTTCTTT
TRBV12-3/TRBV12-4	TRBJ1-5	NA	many	CASSSARNQPQHF	TGTGCCAGCAGCTCGGCAAGAAATCAGCCCCAGCATTTT
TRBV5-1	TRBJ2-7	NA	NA	CASSLALGAYEQYF	TGCGCCAGCAGCTTGGCGCTAGGAGCCTACGAGCAGTACTTC
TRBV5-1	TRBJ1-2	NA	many	CASSLAPEYGYTF	TGCGCCAGCAGCTTGGCACCTGAGTATGGCTACACCTTC
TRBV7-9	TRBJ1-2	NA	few	CASSLGLDYGYTF	TGTGCCAGCAGCTTGGGGTTAGACTATGGCTACACCTTC